Listed below are T cell receptor beta chains from one sample, sequenced in a study of post-analysis software for immune sequencing data. TCRdb reanalysed the PCR reads using MiXCR and keeps one entry per CDR3 protein. The sample has approximately 460,000 distinct CDR3 sequences; roughly 45% are singletons. Sample: blood. The receptors come from a girl aged 5-17 years with multiple sclerosis. The CDR3 runs from the conserved cysteine through the conserved F or W. The D gene is left open where the match is weak. Clone sizes are given selectively: once, few, many, or a class where the clone is expanded.

>few|NA|TRBV28|TRBJ2-1
TGTGCCAGCAGCTCTCCCCCGGGTGAGCAGTTCTTC
CASSSPPGEQFF
>few|TRBD1|TRBV20-1|TRBJ2-7
TGCAGTGCAACACCGACAGGGTACGAGCAGTACTTC
CSATPTGYEQYF
>NA|NA|TRBV30|TRBJ2-7
TGTGCCTGGGCTAGGCCGGGGGCTCCCTACGAGCAGTACTTC
CAWARPGAPYEQYF
>NA|TRBD2|TRBV5-6|TRBJ2-1
TGTGCCAGCAGGGGAATGACTAGCGCACTCTACAATGAGCAGTTCTTC
CASRGMTSALYNEQFF
>NA|TRBD1|TRBV6-6|TRBJ1-6
TGTGCCAGCAGTTACTCCGACAGGGCGCGTAATTCACCCCTCCACTTT
CASSYSDRARNSPLHF
>NA|NA|TRBV9|TRBJ1-2
TGTGCCAGCAGCGTAGCCAGAAACTATGGCTACACCTTC
CASSVARNYGYTF
>NA|NA|TRBV20-1|TRBJ2-5
TGCAGTGCTATCGGGGAGACCCAGTACTTC
CSAIGETQYF
>NA|TRBD2|TRBV10-3|TRBJ2-4
TGTGCCATCAGTGAGTGGACTAGCGGGAGTTACATTCAGTACTTC
CAISEWTSGSYIQYF
>NA|NA|TRBV9|TRBJ2-2
TGTGCCAGCAGCGTAGCGACGACCGGGGAGCTGTTTTTT
CASSVATTGELFF
>once|NA|TRBV28|TRBJ2-7
TGTGCCAGCAGTTTACAGGGCCCCCACGAGCAGTACTTC
CASSLQGPHEQYF
>NA|TRBD2|TRBV10-3|TRBJ2-1
TGTGCCATCAGAGCTAGCGGGAGCTACAATGAGCAGTTCTTC
CAIRASGSYNEQFF
>few|TRBD2|TRBV20-1|TRBJ2-3
TGCAGTGCTCCCCATCTAGCGGGAGAAATAGATACGCAGTATTTT
CSAPHLAGEIDTQYF
>NA|TRBD2|TRBV7-9|TRBJ2-1
TGTGCCAGCAGCTTTTCTAGCGGGAGATCTGAGCAGTTCTTC
CASSFSSGRSEQFF
>NA|NA|TRBV6-6|TRBJ1-4
TGTGCCAGCAGAGGGGTGAGCTTCAATGAAAAACTGTTTTTT
CASRGVSFNEKLFF
>once|TRBD2|TRBV9|TRBJ2-1
TGTGCCAGCAGCCCCTCTATTCTCGTGGAGGGACTAAGCTCCTACAATGAGCAGTTCTTC
CASSPSILVEGLSSYNEQFF
>NA|NA|TRBV29-1|TRBJ2-7
TGCAGCATTAGGTTTACAAACTACGAGCAGTACTTC
CSIRFTNYEQYF
>NA|TRBD2|TRBV7-2|TRBJ2-1
TGTGCCAGCAGCTTTTGGGAGGGGACTATCAATGAGCAGTTCTTC
CASSFWEGTINEQFF
>NA|NA|TRBV5-1|TRBJ2-7
TGCGCCAGCAGAGCGTCCGGGAAAGGCTCCTACGAGCAGTACTTC
CASRASGKGSYEQYF
>once|TRBD2|TRBV12-3/TRBV12-4|TRBJ2-3
TGTGCCAGCAGTTCGGGGACTAGCGGGAGGGTCACAGATACGCAGTATTTT
CASSSGTSGRVTDTQYF
>NA|TRBD1|TRBV7-8|TRBJ1-2
TGTGCCAGCAGCTTATTGAGCTACGGACAGGGGGTATATGGCTACACCTTC
CASSLLSYGQGVYGYTF
>NA|TRBD1|TRBV10-1|TRBJ2-7
TGCGCCAGCAGTGAGCCCGAGACAGGGTCCTACAATGAGCAGTACTTC
CASSEPETGSYNEQYF
>once|TRBD1|TRBV25-1|TRBJ1-2
TGTGCCAGCAGTCCAATGACGGGACAGGGCAACATCCAATCTAACTATGGCTACACCTTC
CASSPMTGQGNIQSNYGYTF
>NA|NA|TRBV7-9|TRBJ2-1
TGTGTCAGCAGCTTAGGGGTTGGAGCCTCGGATGGCTCCTACAATGAGCAGTTCTTC
CVSSLGVGASDGSYNEQFF
>once|NA|TRBV24-1|TRBJ2-3
TGTGCCACCAGTGATACTTGGGGCGGGAGCACAGATACGCAGTATTTT
CATSDTWGGSTDTQYF
>NA|TRBD1|TRBV20-1|TRBJ2-4
TGCAGTGCCAGGGGGTACACCAAAAACATTCAGTACTTC
CSARGYTKNIQYF
>NA|TRBD1|TRBV20-1|TRBJ2-7
TGCAGTGCAACACCGGGACAGGTCCACGAGCAGTACTTC
CSATPGQVHEQYF
>NA|NA|TRBV7-9|TRBJ2-1
TGTGCCAGCAGCTTAGGTACCCAACTAGCCGGACAGTACAATGAGCAGTTCTTC
CASSLGTQLAGQYNEQFF
>few|NA|TRBV7-9|TRBJ2-5
TGTGCCAGCAGCTTAGTGGGGACGGGGTTTGCGAAGACCCAGTACTTC
CASSLVGTGFAKTQYF
>few|TRBD1|TRBV6-1|TRBJ1-2
TGTGCCAGCAGTCTGACAGGGGGCGATGGCTACACCTTC
CASSLTGGDGYTF
>few|NA|TRBV7-9|TRBJ2-2
TGTGCCAGCAGCTTCTCGGAGCTGTTTTTT
CASSFSELFF
>NA|TRBD1|TRBV6-6|TRBJ2-7
TGTGCCAGCAGCATTCGGACAGGGCCCTACGAGCAGTACTTC
CASSIRTGPYEQYF
>NA|TRBD1|TRBV5-6|TRBJ1-5
TGTGCCAGCAGCCGGACAGGGATATTCCAGCCCCAGCATTTT
CASSRTGIFQPQHF
>NA|NA|TRBV7-7|TRBJ2-1
TGTGCTAGCAGCTTAGGAGGGACAGACAATGAGCAGTTCTTC
CASSLGGTDNEQFF
>few|NA|TRBV6-6|TRBJ2-7
TGTGCCAGCAGTTACGGGGGGATCGCCTACGAGCAGTACTTC
CASSYGGIAYEQYF
>NA|TRBD1|TRBV30|TRBJ2-1
TGTGCCTGGAAGCGGATAGGGGGCGGTGAGCAGTTCTTC
CAWKRIGGGEQFF
>NA|TRBD2|TRBV3-1|TRBJ2-1
TGTGCCAGCAGCCAAGAGATAGCGGGAGTAGGCTACAATGAGCAGTTCTTC
CASSQEIAGVGYNEQFF
>NA|NA|TRBV5-4|TRBJ1-6
TGTGCCAGCAGCTTGTTTCGGAGCTCCTATAATTCACCCCTCCACTTT
CASSLFRSSYNSPLHF
>NA|NA|TRBV20-1|TRBJ1-1
TGCAGTGCGCAGCCGGGACGGCAGGTCTTGAACACTGAAGCTTTCTTT
CSAQPGRQVLNTEAFF
>few|NA|TRBV12-3/TRBV12-4|TRBJ2-5
TGTGCCAGCAGTCCCGGAAGAGAAGAGACCCAGTACTTC
CASSPGREETQYF
>once|TRBD1|TRBV6-5|TRBJ1-1
TGTGCCAGCAAGACAGGGGGTGAAGCTTTCTTT
CASKTGGEAFF
>few|NA|TRBV5-8|TRBJ2-1
TGTGCCAGCAGCACGCGGGTTCGGGGGAATGAGCAGTTCTTC
CASSTRVRGNEQFF
>NA|NA|TRBV20-1|TRBJ2-5
TGCAGTGCTAGAGATCAAGGCAGGGGTGGAGAGACCCAGTACTTC
CSARDQGRGGETQYF
>NA|NA|TRBV29-1|TRBJ1-2
TGCAGCGTTAGGGACCACTATGGCTACACCTTC
CSVRDHYGYTF
>NA|NA|TRBV5-1|TRBJ2-1
TGCGCCAGCAGCTTGGGAAGCGGGTTATACAATGAGCAGTTCTTC
CASSLGSGLYNEQFF
>NA|TRBD1|TRBV28|TRBJ2-2
TGTGCCAGCCGTCATGGGGGAGGCAGGGGGCTCAGCGGGGAGCTGTTTTTT
CASRHGGGRGLSGELFF
>NA|TRBD1|TRBV5-1|TRBJ1-1
TGCGCCAGCAGCTCACAATTTTTGCAGGGGGCCACTGAAGCTTTCTTT
CASSSQFLQGATEAFF
>NA|TRBD2|TRBV20-1|TRBJ2-7
TGCAGTGCTAGAGAGGAGAGACTAGCACTATTCCACTACGAGCAGTACTTC
CSAREERLALFHYEQYF
>NA|NA|TRBV6-5|TRBJ1-1
TGTGCCAGCAGTTACGAACCCAGGGGGAACACTGAAGCTTTCTTT
CASSYEPRGNTEAFF
>NA|TRBD2|TRBV7-9|TRBJ2-5
TGTGCCAGCAGCGTAGCGGGAGGCGAAGAGACCCAGTACTTC
CASSVAGGEETQYF
>few|NA|TRBV5-1|TRBJ2-1
TGCGCCAGCAGCGCCAGCAGCGGTTACAATGAGCAGTTCTTC
CASSASSGYNEQFF
>NA|NA|TRBV5-1|TRBJ1-1
TGCGCCAGCAGCTTTCAGGGGAACACTGAAGCTTTCTTT
CASSFQGNTEAFF
>few|NA|TRBV6-6|TRBJ2-4
TGTGCCAGCAGTTCGCGGAAAAACATTCAGTACTTC
CASSSRKNIQYF
>NA|TRBD2|TRBV4-2|TRBJ2-1
TGTGCCGGCAGCCGGGGGGACGAGCACAATGAGCAGTTCTTC
CAGSRGDEHNEQFF
>NA|NA|TRBV6-5|TRBJ2-5
TGTGCCAGCAGTATGGAACGGCAAGAGACCCAGTACTTC
CASSMERQETQYF
>NA|NA|TRBV28|TRBJ1-2
TGTGCCAGCAGTTCGGGACAACGTGGCTACACCTTC
CASSSGQRGYTF
>NA|TRBD1|TRBV6-2/TRBV6-3|TRBJ1-5
TGTGCCAGCACCTTGGACAGGGAAACTCAGCCCCAGCATTTT
CASTLDRETQPQHF
>few|NA|TRBV6-5|TRBJ1-1
TGTGCCACCAAACGCGGCACTGAAGCTTTCTTT
CATKRGTEAFF
>few|TRBD1|TRBV29-1|TRBJ2-6
TGCAGCGTCGGGGACAGGGAGGAATCTGGGGCCAACGTCCTGACTTTC
CSVGDREESGANVLTF